This T cell receptor beta chain stems from a study of OX40 agonist ivuxolimab in advanced cancers. Study details: Prior anti-PD-1, anti-PD-L1 or anti-CTLA-4 therapy was allowed; less than 45% had some.

Germline CDR1 is LNHDA and CDR2 is SQIVND (reference sequence). V lost 5 bases and J lost 0; bases outside the gene matches: 3. CDR3 length: 17 residues. General observations from the study: Expanded clones belonging to CD8+ T cells outnumbered, on average, those of CD4+. CD4+ and CD8+ blood T cells expanded clonally by week 6 at 0.1 to 3.0 mg/kg.

As concerns this clone: The antigen remains unidentified.

The assay was immunoSEQ multiplex PCR, and TCRdb's table has in-frame clones only and misses some. The data hold tens of thousands of clones, with approximately 90% observed a single time. The chain links TRBV19 to TRBJ2-1; TRBD2 aligns across 14 bases. The source was CD4+ or CD8+ T cells sorted from blood, collected in a trial of the OX40 agonist ivuxolimab. This clonotype originated in an adult with an advanced solid tumor such as melanoma, head and neck, liver or kidney cancer. The DNA for the CDR3 is TGTGCCAGTAGTTCAGGGACTAGCGGGAGCTCCTACAATGAGCAGTTCTTC. Protein: CASSSGTSGSSYNEQFF.